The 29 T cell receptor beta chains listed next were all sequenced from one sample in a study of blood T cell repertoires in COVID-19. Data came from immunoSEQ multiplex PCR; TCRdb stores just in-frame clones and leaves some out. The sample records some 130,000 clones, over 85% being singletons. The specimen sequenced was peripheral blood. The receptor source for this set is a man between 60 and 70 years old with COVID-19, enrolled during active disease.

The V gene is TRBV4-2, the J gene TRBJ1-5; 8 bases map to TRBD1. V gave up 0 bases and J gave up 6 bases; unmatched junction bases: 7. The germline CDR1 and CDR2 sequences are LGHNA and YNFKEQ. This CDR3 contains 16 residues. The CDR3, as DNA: TGTGCCAGCAGCCAAGATTATCAGGGGGCGGGTCAGCCCCAGCATTTT. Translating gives CASSQDYQGAGQPQHF.

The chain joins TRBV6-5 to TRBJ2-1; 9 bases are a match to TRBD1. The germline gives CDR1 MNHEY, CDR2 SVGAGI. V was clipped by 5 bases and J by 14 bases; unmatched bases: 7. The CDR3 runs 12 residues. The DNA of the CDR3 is TGTGCCAGCAGTACAGACAGGGGGAAGAAGTTCTTC. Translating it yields CASSTDRGKKFF.

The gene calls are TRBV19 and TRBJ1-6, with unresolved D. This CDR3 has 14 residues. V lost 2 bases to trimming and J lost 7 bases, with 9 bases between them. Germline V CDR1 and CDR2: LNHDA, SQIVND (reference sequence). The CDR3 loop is CASSIQGENSPLHF. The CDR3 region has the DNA TGTGCCAGTAGTATACAAGGAGAAAATTCACCCCTCCACTTT.

CDR3 nucleotide sequence: TGTGCCAGCAGCTCGACGGGGGGGCGTAACACTGAAGCTTTCTTT. It encodes CASSSTGGRNTEAFF. V usage is TRBV6-5 and J usage is TRBJ1-1, with D perhaps TRBD1 (6 bases). Germline assignment: CDR1 MNHEY and CDR2 SVGAGI. The CDR3 consists of 15 residues. Between the trimmed V and J ends, which lost 6 bases and 2 bases, there was a span of 16 bases.

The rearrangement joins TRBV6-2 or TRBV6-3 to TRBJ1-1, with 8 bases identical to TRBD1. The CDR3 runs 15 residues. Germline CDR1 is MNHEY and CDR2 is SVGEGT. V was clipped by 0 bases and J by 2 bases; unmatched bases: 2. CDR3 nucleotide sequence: TGTGCCAGCAGTTACTCCGGGACAGGTAACACTGAAGCTTTCTTT. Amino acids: CASSYSGTGNTEAFF.

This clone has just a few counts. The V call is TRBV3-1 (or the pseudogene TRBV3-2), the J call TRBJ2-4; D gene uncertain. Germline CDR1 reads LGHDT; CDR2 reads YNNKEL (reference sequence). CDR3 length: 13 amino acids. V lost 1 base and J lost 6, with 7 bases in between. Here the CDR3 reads CASSQVPGNIQYF. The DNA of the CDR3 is TGTGCCAGCAGCCAAGTCCCAGGAAACATTCAGTACTTC.

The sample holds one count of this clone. CDR3 nucleotides: TGTGCCACATCGTTCCAGGACCAAGAGACCCAGTACTTC. Its translation: CATSFQDQETQYF. This sequence joins TRBV7-2 and TRBJ2-5; D gene ambiguous. Trimming left V 10 bases short and J 0 bases short, with 12 bases between. CDR1 is SGHTA and CDR2 is FQGNSA in the germline V gene. The CDR3 has 13 amino acids.

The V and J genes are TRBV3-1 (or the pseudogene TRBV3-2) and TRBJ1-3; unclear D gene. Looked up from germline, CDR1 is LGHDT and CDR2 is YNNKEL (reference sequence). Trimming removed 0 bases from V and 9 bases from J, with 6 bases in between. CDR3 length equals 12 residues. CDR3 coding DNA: TGTGCCAGCAGCCAAGACCTCTCCACCATATATTTT. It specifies CASSQDLSTIYF.

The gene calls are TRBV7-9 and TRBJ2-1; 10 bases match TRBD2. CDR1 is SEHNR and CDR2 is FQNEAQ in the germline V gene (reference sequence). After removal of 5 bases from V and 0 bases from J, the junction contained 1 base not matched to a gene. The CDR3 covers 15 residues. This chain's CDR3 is CASSQREGSYNEQFF. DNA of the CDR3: TGTGCCAGCAGCCAGCGGGAGGGCTCCTACAATGAGCAGTTCTTC.

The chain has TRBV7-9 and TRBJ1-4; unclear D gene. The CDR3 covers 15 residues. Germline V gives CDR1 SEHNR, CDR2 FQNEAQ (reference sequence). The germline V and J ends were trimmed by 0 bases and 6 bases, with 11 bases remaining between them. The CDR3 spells CASSLAEGYYEKLFF. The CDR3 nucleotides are TGTGCCAGCAGCTTAGCAGAGGGATACTATGAAAAACTGTTTTTT.

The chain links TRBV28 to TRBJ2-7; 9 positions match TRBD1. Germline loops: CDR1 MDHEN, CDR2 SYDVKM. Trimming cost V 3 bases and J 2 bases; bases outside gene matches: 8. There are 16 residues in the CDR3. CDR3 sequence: CASSFHRDRDTYEQYF. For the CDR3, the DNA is TGTGCCAGCAGTTTTCACCGGGACAGGGACACCTACGAGCAGTACTTC.

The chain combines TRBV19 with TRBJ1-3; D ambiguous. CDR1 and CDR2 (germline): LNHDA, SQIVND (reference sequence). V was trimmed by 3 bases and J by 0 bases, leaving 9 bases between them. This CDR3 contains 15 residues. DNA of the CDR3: TGTGCCAGTAGTATGTACAGCCTCTCTGGAAACACCATATATTTT. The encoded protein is CASSMYSLSGNTIYF.

In nucleotides, the CDR3 is TGTGCCAGCAGCATGAGGGACTTCCAAGAGACCCAGTACTTC. Its protein is CASSMRDFQETQYF. V is TRBV7-2 and J is TRBJ2-5; D possibly corresponds to TRBD2 (6 bases). V was pared by 5 bases and J by 1 base, with 11 bases between. Germline assignment: CDR1 SGHTA and CDR2 FQGNSA. The CDR3 loop spans 14 amino acids.

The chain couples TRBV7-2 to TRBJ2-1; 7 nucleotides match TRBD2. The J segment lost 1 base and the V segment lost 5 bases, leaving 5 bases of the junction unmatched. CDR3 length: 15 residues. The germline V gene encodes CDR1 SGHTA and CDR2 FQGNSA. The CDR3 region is CASSLNSGSYNEQFF. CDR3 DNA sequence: TGTGCCAGCAGCCTAAATAGCGGGTCCTACAATGAGCAGTTCTTC.

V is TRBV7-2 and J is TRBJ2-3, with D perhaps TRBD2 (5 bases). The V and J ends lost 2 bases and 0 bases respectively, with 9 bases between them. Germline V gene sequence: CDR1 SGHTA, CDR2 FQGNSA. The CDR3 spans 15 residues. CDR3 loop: CASSLTRASTDTQYF. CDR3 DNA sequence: TGTGCCAGCAGCTTAACGAGGGCTAGCACAGATACGCAGTATTTT.

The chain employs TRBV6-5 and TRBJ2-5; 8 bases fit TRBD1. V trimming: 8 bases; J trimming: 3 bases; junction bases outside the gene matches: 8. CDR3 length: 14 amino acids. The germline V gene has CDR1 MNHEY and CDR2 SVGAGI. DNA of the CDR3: TGTGCCAGCCTTTCAGGGGGCGGCGAAGAGACCCAGTACTTC. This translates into CASLSGGGEETQYF.

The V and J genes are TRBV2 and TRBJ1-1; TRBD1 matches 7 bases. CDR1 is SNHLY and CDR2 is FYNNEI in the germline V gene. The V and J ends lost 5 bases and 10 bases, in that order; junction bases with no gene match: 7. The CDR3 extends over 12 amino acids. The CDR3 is CASSRGAGGAFF. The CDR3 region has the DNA TGTGCCAGCAGTAGAGGGGCAGGGGGAGCTTTCTTT.

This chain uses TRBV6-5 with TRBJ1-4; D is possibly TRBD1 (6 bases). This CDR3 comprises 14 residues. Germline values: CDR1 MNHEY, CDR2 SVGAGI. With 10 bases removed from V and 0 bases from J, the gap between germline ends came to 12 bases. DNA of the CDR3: TGTGCCACCCGGACAGTAGCAACTAATGAAAAACTGTTTTTT. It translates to CATRTVATNEKLFF.

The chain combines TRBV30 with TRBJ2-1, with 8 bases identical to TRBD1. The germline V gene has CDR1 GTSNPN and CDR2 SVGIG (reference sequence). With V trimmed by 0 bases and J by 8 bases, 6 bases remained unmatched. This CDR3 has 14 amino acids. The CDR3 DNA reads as TGTGCCTGGAGTGTGCACAGGGGGTACGATGAGCAGTTCTTC. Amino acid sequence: CAWSVHRGYDEQFF.

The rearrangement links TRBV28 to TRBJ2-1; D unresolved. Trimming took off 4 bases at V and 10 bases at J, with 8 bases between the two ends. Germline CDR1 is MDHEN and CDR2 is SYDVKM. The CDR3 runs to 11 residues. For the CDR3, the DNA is TGTGCCAGCAGTTCAACACGAGAGCAGTTCTTC. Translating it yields CASSSTREQFF.

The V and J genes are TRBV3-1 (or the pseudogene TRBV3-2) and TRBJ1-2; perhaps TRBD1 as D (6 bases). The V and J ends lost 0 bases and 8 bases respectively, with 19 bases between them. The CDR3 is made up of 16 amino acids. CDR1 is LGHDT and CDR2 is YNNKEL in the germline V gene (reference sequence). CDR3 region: CASSQDNGMSRGGYTF. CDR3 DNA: TGTGCCAGCAGCCAAGACAATGGGATGAGCAGGGGAGGCTACACCTTC.

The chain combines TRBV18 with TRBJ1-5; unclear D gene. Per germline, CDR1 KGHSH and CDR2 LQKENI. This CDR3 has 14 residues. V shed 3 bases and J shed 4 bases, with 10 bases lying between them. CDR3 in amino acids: CASSPSRGNQPQHF. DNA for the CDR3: TGTGCCAGCTCACCCTCCCGGGGAAATCAGCCCCAGCATTTT.

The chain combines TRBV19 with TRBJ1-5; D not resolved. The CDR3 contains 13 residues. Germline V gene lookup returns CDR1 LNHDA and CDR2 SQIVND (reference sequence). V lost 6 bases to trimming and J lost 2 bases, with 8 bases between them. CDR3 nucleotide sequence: TGTGCCAGTAGAAGGCGGGGCAATCAGCCCCAGCATTTT. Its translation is CASRRRGNQPQHF.

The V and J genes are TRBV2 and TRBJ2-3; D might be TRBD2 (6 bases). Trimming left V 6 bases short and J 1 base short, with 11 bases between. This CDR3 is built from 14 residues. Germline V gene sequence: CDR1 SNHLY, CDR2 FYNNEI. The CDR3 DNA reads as TGTGCCAGCAGGGGGGGATCTGGCACAGATACGCAGTATTTT. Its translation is CASRGGSGTDTQYF. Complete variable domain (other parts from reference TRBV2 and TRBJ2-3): EPEVTQTPSHQVTQMGQEVILRCVPISNHLYFYWYRQILGQKVEFLVSFYNNEISEKSEIFDDQFSVERPDGSNFTLKIRSTKLEDSAMYFCASRGGSGTDTQYFGPGTRLTVL.

CDR3 sequence: CASFRDKNSPLHF. CDR3 nucleotides: TGTGCCAGCTTCCGGGACAAGAATTCACCCCTCCACTTT. The chain is built from TRBV28 and TRBJ1-6, with D tentatively TRBD1 (6 bases). The CDR3 spans 13 residues. Germline CDR1 reads MDHEN; CDR2 reads SYDVKM. Trimming stripped 8 bases from V and 7 bases from J, with 12 bases between. Based on the CDR3 plus reference TRBV28 and TRBJ1-6, the full variable domain is DVKVTQSSRYLVKRTGEKVFLECVQDMDHENMFWYRQDPGLGLRLIYFSYDVKMKEKGDIPEGYSVSREKKERFSLILESASTNQTSMYLCASFRDKNSPLHFGNGTRLTVT.

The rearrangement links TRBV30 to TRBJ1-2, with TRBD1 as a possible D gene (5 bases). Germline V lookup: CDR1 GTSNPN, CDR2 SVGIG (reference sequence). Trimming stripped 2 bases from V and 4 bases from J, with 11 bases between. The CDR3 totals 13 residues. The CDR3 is CAWSSGRGYGYTF. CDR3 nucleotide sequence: TGTGCCTGGAGTTCAGGGAGGGGCTATGGCTACACCTTC.

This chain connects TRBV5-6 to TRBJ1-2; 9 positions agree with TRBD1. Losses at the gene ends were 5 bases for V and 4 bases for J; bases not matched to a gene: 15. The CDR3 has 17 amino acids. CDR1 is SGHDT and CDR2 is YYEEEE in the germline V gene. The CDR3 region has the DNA TGTGCCAGCAGTCCTGGGACAGGGACGACTTCCTTCTATGGCTACACCTTC. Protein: CASSPGTGTTSFYGYTF.

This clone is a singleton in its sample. The CDR3 region is CASKNRGSDTQYF. CDR3 bases: TGTGCCAGCAAGAACAGGGGGAGTGATACGCAGTATTTT. This sequence joins TRBV6-1 and TRBJ2-3, with TRBD1 identical over 8 bases. CDR1 is MNHNS, CDR2 SASEGT, per germline. J gave up 6 bases and V 7 bases, and 6 bases lay outside the gene matches. The CDR3 covers 13 residues.

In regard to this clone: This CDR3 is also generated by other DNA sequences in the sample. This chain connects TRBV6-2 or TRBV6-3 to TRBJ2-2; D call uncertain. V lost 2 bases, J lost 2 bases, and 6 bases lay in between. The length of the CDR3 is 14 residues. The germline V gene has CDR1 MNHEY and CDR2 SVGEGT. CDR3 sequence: CASSYGRNTGELFF. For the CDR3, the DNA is TGTGCCAGCAGTTACGGCCGAAACACCGGGGAGCTGTTTTTT.